This paragraph covers one TCR beta chain sequence. Its antigen is as yet unknown. The data are from a study of T cell responses to AZD1222 COVID-19 vaccine. Whole-study findings and limits: Rises in breadth and depth of Spike-specific TCRs came after two AZD1222 doses. Without day 14 samples, only post-peak T cell repertoires were studied. Close to half of spike-specific TCRs reportedly recognize unmutated variant regions.

Second-dose groups at about 4 or about 12 weeks were pooled. This CDR3 contains 12 residues. The table came from immunoSEQ multiplex PCR; TCRdb's copy has only in-frame clones and leaves some out. The table records some 110,000 clones, more than 70% of them present only once. This specimen was peripheral blood, taken 28 days after the second AZD1222 dose. The chain carries TRBV21-1 and TRBJ1-2; TRBD1 is taken as the D call from the table, unchecked against the DNA. TRBV21-1 is described as a pseudogene. The clonotype comes from an adult who received the AZD1222 COVID-19 vaccine. The CDR3 here is CASSKSGAGYTF. In DNA form, the CDR3 reads TGTGCCAGCAGCAAATCTGGGGCCGGCTACACCTTC.